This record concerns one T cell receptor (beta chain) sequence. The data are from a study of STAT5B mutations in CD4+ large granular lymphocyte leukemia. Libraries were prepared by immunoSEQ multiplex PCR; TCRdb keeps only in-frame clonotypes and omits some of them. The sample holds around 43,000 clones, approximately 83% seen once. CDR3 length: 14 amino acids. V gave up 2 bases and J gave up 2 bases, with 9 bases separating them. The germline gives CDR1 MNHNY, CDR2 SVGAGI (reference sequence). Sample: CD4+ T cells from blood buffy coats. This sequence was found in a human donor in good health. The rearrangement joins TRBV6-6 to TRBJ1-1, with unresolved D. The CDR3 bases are TGTGCCAGCAGTTACGTCTCTGATAACACTGAAGCTTTCTTT. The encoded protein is CASSYVSDNTEAFF.